One sample yielded the 32 T cell receptor beta chains listed below, sequenced in a study of human T cells and chemical hapten exposure. TCRdb processed the RACE reads anew with MiXCR; each CDR3 protein has one entry. The data contain over 65,000 distinct CDR3 sequences, more than 9.5% of them singletons. Indicated time point: patch test 3, about 24 weeks after DPC sensitization. The treatment is: therapeutic diphenylcyclopropenone sensitization with weekly scalp DPC. This material consisted of whole blood, taken in connection with sensitization to the hapten diphenylcyclopropenone (DPC). The receptors shown here come from a woman aged 45-60 years with alopecia areata. Some clones in this sample may be carry-over from other donors' samples.

The chain has TRBV5-1 and TRBJ2-2, with a weak D call TRBD2 (6 bases). In germline, CDR1 is SGHRS, CDR2 YFSETQ. Trimming pared 5 bases from V and 5 bases from J, leaving 19 bases between. This CDR3 spans 16 amino acids. CDR3 in DNA: TGCGCCAGCAGTTCGGGGTCGGGAGTTTCAACCGGGGAGCTGTTTTTT. Translating it yields CASSSGSGVSTGELFF.

This clonotype showed up just a few times. The V call is TRBV7-7, the J call TRBJ2-3; D is uncertain. V lost 5 bases, J lost 4 bases, and 19 bases lay in between. The CDR3 runs 16 residues. Germline-derived CDR1 and CDR2 are SSHAT and FNYEAQ (reference sequence). The chain's CDR3 is CASSPTFVIGADTQYF. The CDR3, as DNA: TGTGCCAGCAGCCCCACTTTTGTCATAGGTGCAGATACGCAGTATTTT.

This clonotype was observed at least ten times. The chain joins TRBV6-1 to TRBJ2-1; D is ambiguous. This CDR3 spans 15 amino acids. V was cut by 3 bases and J by 2 bases, with 11 bases left in between. Germline V CDR1 and CDR2: MNHNS, SASEGT. CDR3 DNA sequence: TGTGCCAGCAGTGATGGGATGCCCGCCTACAATGAGCAGTTCTTC. This sequence encodes CASSDGMPAYNEQFF.

This clonotype was seen many times. The chain employs TRBV11-2 and TRBJ1-5, with D uncertain. There are 13 residues in the CDR3. Germline loops: CDR1 SGHAT, CDR2 FQNNGV. V was clipped by 1 base and J by 3 bases, with 4 bases between them. In nucleotides, the CDR3 is TGTGCCAGCAGCTTAGGCTTCAATCAGCCCCAGCATTTT. Its protein is CASSLGFNQPQHF. Full variable domain (remainder filled in from reference TRBV11-2 and TRBJ1-5): EAGVAQSPRYKIIEKRQSVAFWCNPISGHATLYWYQQILGQGPKLLIQFQNNGVVDDSQLPKDRFSAERLKGVDSTLKIQPAKLEDSAVYLCASSLGFNQPQHFGDGTRLSIL.

The chain combines TRBV6-1 with TRBJ2-7; possibly TRBD1 or TRBD2 for D (5 bases each). The CDR3 has 15 amino acids. V dropped 6 bases and J dropped 4 bases, with 19 bases sitting between them. Germline assignment: CDR1 MNHNS and CDR2 SASEGT. The CDR3 nucleotides are TGTGCCAGCAGAGCAACCGGGACCATCGGGTACGAGCAGTACTTC. It specifies CASRATGTIGYEQYF.

This clonotype appeared a few times. J is TRBJ1-1 and V is TRBV7-2, with D uncertain. This CDR3 has 13 residues. From germline, CDR1 is SGHTA and CDR2 FQGNSA. V lost 6 bases to trimming and J lost 0 bases, with 8 bases between them. This chain's CDR3 is CASRREMNTEAFF. Here the CDR3 DNA reads TGTGCCAGCAGAAGGGAAATGAACACTGAAGCTTTCTTT.

This chain uses TRBV6-5 with TRBJ1-2; 7 bases fit TRBD1. The CDR3 consists of 19 residues. Germline loops: CDR1 MNHEY, CDR2 SVGAGI. The V gene end was trimmed by 2 bases and the J gene end by 4 bases; junction bases not matched to a gene: 19. The CDR3 spells CASSYVPGGQRSLFYGYTF. DNA for the CDR3: TGTGCCAGCAGTTACGTCCCGGGGGGACAGCGGTCCCTCTTCTATGGCTACACCTTC.

Only a few counts were recorded for this clonotype. The J gene is TRBJ1-2, the V gene TRBV6-5; 10 bases line up with TRBD1. J lost 6 bases, V lost 0 bases, and 4 bases had no gene match. The CDR3 spans 15 residues. Germline V gives CDR1 MNHEY, CDR2 SVGAGI. This CDR3 is CASSYSLTGGDGYTF. For the CDR3, the DNA is TGTGCCAGCAGTTACTCTTTGACAGGGGGCGATGGCTACACCTTC.

The rearrangement joins TRBV3-1 to TRBJ2-1; 7 nucleotides match TRBD2. Germline loops: CDR1 LGHDT, CDR2 YNNKEL (reference sequence). The ends lost 0 bases at V and 11 bases at J; junction bases unmatched: 4. The CDR3 spans 13 residues. CDR3 residues: CASSQDQAGKQFF. DNA of the CDR3: TGTGCCAGCAGCCAAGATCAAGCGGGGAAGCAGTTCTTC.

The chain uses TRBV9 and TRBJ1-1; D ambiguous. V gave up 0 bases and J gave up 3 bases, with 6 bases separating them. The CDR3 loop spans 13 amino acids. Germline V gene lookup returns CDR1 SGDLS and CDR2 YYNGEE. In nucleotides, the CDR3 is TGTGCCAGCAGCGTAGAGGGCCACACTGAAGCTTTCTTT. Encoded protein: CASSVEGHTEAFF.

There are many counts of this clonotype. The V call is TRBV11-2, the J call TRBJ2-4; unclear D gene. Per germline, CDR1 SGHAT and CDR2 FQNNGV. Trimming shortened V by 1 base and J by 6 bases, and 16 bases separated the two germline ends. The CDR3 consists of 16 residues. CDR3 residues: CASSLAAATGGNIQYF. CDR3 nucleotides: TGTGCCAGCAGCTTAGCGGCGGCGACCGGCGGAAACATTCAGTACTTC.

This clonotype showed up many times. The V and J genes are TRBV27 and TRBJ1-6, with D possibly matching TRBD1 (5 bases). CDR1 MNHEY and CDR2 SMNVEV come from the germline V gene (reference sequence). CDR3 size: 14 residues. The ends were cut back, 4 bases at V and 9 bases at J, with 13 bases in the middle. The DNA of the CDR3 is TGTGCCAGCAGTTCTGCAGGGCCGGCTTCACCCCTCCACTTT. As protein: CASSSAGPASPLHF.

This clonotype was seen repeatedly, ten times or more. Here the CDR3 reads CASSYLGGSTNEKLFF. CDR3 nucleotide sequence: TGTGCCAGCAGCTATCTTGGGGGATCAACTAATGAAAAACTGTTTTTT. The V call is TRBV7-6, the J call TRBJ1-4; weak D call: TRBD1 (5 bases). Trimming pared 4 bases from V and 0 bases from J, leaving 12 bases between. The CDR3 loop spans 16 amino acids. Germline CDR1 and CDR2: SGHVS and FNYEAQ.

This chain uses TRBV7-2 with TRBJ1-1, with D unresolved. V lost 2 bases to trimming and J lost 0 bases, with 7 bases between them. Per the germline V gene, CDR1 is SGHTA and CDR2 is FQGNSA. The CDR3 runs to 14 residues. CDR3 sequence (DNA): TGTGCCAGCAGCTTAACCGGATTGAACACTGAAGCTTTCTTT. Residues: CASSLTGLNTEAFF.

The chain carries TRBV7-2 and TRBJ1-2; the D is unclear. V lost 3 bases to trimming and J lost 8 bases, with 13 bases between them. Germline CDR1 SGHTA, CDR2 FQGNSA. There are 13 residues in the CDR3. CDR3 DNA: TGTGCCAGCAGCTTTCGGACCGACGCGGGCTACACCTTC. Translating gives CASSFRTDAGYTF.

This clonotype came up many times. This sequence joins TRBV7-9 and TRBJ2-1; 8 bases agree with TRBD2. CDR1 is SEHNR, CDR2 FQNEAQ, per germline (reference sequence). There are 16 residues in the CDR3. With 5 bases clipped from V and 6 bases from J, the junction kept 12 bases outside the gene matches. The CDR3 coding sequence is TGTGCCAGCAGCCCCCGGGCGGGGGGTATCGGCAATGAGCAGTTCTTC. This encodes CASSPRAGGIGNEQFF.

This clonotype was counted ten times or more. The chain is built from TRBV20-1 and TRBJ1-1, with D uncertain. The CDR3 covers 11 residues. The V gene's germline CDR1 is DFQATT and CDR2 SNEGSKA (reference sequence). The V end was cut by 6 bases, the J end by 8 bases, with 13 bases between. The CDR3 here is CSANLRGEAFF. CDR3 nucleotides: TGCAGTGCAAATCTCAGAGGGGAAGCTTTCTTT.

At least ten counts were recorded for this clonotype. J is TRBJ2-3 and V is TRBV6-5, with 7 bases identical to TRBD2. With 0 bases clipped from V and 4 bases from J, the junction kept 7 bases outside the gene matches. This CDR3 comprises 16 residues. Germline V CDR1 and CDR2: MNHEY, SVGAGI. CDR3 DNA sequence: TGTGCCAGCAGTTACTCGATTGTGGGAGGGGCAGATACGCAGTATTTT. This translates into CASSYSIVGGADTQYF.

This clonotype was seen repeatedly, ten times or more. V is TRBV28 and J is TRBJ2-6, with a weak D call TRBD1 (6 bases). The CDR3 consists of 18 residues. CDR1 is MDHEN and CDR2 is SYDVKM in the germline V gene. Trimming shortened V by 4 bases and J by 0 bases, and 16 bases separated the two germline ends. CDR3 nucleotide sequence: TGTGCCAGCAGTTCCGTTCGACAGGCCGGCTCTGGGGCCAACGTCCTGACTTTC. It translates to CASSSVRQAGSGANVLTF.

This clonotype has a count of ten or more. The chain is built from TRBV21-1 and TRBJ1-5; TRBD1, the table's D call, was not compared with the DNA. TRBV21-1 is described as a pseudogene. This CDR3 spans 13 amino acids. The CDR3 DNA is TGTGCCAGCACGACGGGACGCAATCAGCCCCAGCATTTT. It is translated as CASTTGRNQPQHF.

The genes are TRBV28 and TRBJ2-7; a weak D match, TRBD2 (6 bases). V lost 6 bases and J 2 bases, leaving 14 bases between the germline ends. This CDR3 spans 14 amino acids. The germline gives CDR1 MDHEN, CDR2 SYDVKM. CDR3 amino acids: CASRLWGDPYEQYF. The DNA of the CDR3 is TGTGCCAGCAGGCTCTGGGGGGATCCCTACGAGCAGTACTTC.

The V gene is TRBV11-2, the J gene TRBJ2-2; TRBD1 aligns across 9 bases. The CDR3 consists of 14 residues. Germline values: CDR1 SGHAT, CDR2 FQNNGV. J lost 10 bases, V lost 4 bases, and 7 bases had no gene match. This CDR3 is CASSSTTGGAELFF. CDR3 coding DNA: TGTGCCAGCAGCTCCACCACAGGGGGCGCGGAGCTGTTTTTT.

This clonotype was seen ten or more times. The rearrangement uses TRBV20-1 and TRBJ2-5; 7 bases match TRBD2. Germline V gene data show CDR1 as DFQATT and CDR2 as SNEGSKA (reference sequence). This CDR3 spans 15 amino acids. Trimming took 0 bases from V and 5 from J; bases not matched to a gene: 9. CDR3 sequence reads: CSARDEAGRGETQYF. The CDR3 bases are TGCAGTGCTAGAGATGAAGCGGGGAGGGGTGAGACCCAGTACTTC.

There are a few counts of this clonotype. The CDR3 is CASSQVETGAPQETQYF. CDR3 nucleotide sequence: TGCGCCAGCAGCCAAGTGGAGACAGGGGCCCCCCAAGAGACCCAGTACTTC. The gene calls are TRBV4-1 and TRBJ2-5; 8 bases are a match to TRBD1. CDR3 length equals 17 residues. The trim removed 1 base at V and 1 base at J, leaving 8 bases unmatched. CDR1 is MGHRA and CDR2 is YSYEKL in the germline V gene.

In its sample, this clonotype was seen many times. The gene calls are TRBV7-9 and TRBJ2-5; no clear D. This CDR3 region has 21 residues. V was shortened by 5 bases and J by 0 bases, with 31 bases between the two germline ends. CDR1 SEHNR and CDR2 FQNEAQ come from the germline V gene (reference sequence). The CDR3 sequence: CASSQSLGSQAPGPHQETQYF. CDR3 coding DNA: TGTGCCAGCAGCCAGAGTTTAGGATCCCAGGCCCCCGGCCCACACCAAGAGACCCAGTACTTC.

This clonotype was recorded at least ten times. The rearrangement joins TRBV7-2 to TRBJ1-5; D may be TRBD1 (6 bases). This CDR3 is built from 13 residues. Looked up from germline, CDR1 is SGHTA and CDR2 is FQGNSA. V was cut by 2 bases and J by 7 bases, with 9 bases left in between. The CDR3 loop is CASSLQGNQPQHF. CDR3 sequence (DNA): TGTGCCAGCAGCTTACAGGGGAACCAGCCCCAGCATTTT. Complete variable domain (other parts from reference TRBV7-2 and TRBJ1-5): GAGVSQSPSNKVTEKGKDVELRCDPISGHTALYWYRQSLGQGLEFLIYFQGNSAPDKSGLPSDRFSAERTGGSVSTLTIQRTQQEDSAVYLCASSLQGNQPQHFGDGTRLSIL.

At least ten counts were recorded for this clonotype. V usage is TRBV18 and J usage is TRBJ2-3; D remains unclear. Germline V CDR1 and CDR2: KGHSH, LQKENI. V lost 3 bases and J 0 bases, leaving 7 bases between the germline ends. This CDR3 region has 14 residues. Here the CDR3 DNA reads TGTGCCAGCTCACCGGTCTCTAGCACAGATACGCAGTATTTT. This gives the protein CASSPVSSTDTQYF.

This clonotype occurred a few times. The gene calls are TRBV7-9 and TRBJ2-5, with D perhaps matching TRBD1 (6 bases). Germline lookup yields CDR1 SEHNR and CDR2 FQNEAQ (reference sequence). Deletions cut 3 bases from V and 3 bases from J, with 11 bases between. The CDR3 consists of 14 residues. The CDR3 protein is CASSFGQTEETQYF. CDR3 coding DNA: TGTGCCAGCAGCTTCGGACAGACAGAAGAGACCCAGTACTTC.

The genes are TRBV7-2 and TRBJ2-5; 7 bases fit TRBD2. The V segment lost 1 base and the J segment 2 bases; nucleotides outside the gene matches: 4. CDR1 is SGHTA and CDR2 is FQGNSA in the germline V gene. The CDR3 totals 15 residues. This CDR3 reads CASSLGGGPQETQYF. The CDR3 region has the DNA TGTGCCAGCAGCTTAGGGGGAGGGCCGCAAGAGACCCAGTACTTC.

The V gene is TRBV29-1, the J gene TRBJ1-3; D may be TRBD1 (5 bases). Trimming cost V 6 bases and J 0 bases, with 12 bases left between them. The CDR3 totals 14 residues. The germline V gene has CDR1 SQVTM and CDR2 ANQGSEA. The CDR3 here is CSVPAGGSGNTIYF. DNA of the CDR3: TGCAGCGTACCCGCCGGGGGCTCTGGAAACACCATATATTTT.

V is TRBV28 and J is TRBJ2-7; perhaps TRBD2 as D (5 bases). This CDR3 has 14 amino acids. V gave up 6 bases and J gave up 0 bases, with 12 bases separating them. Germline V gene lookup returns CDR1 MDHEN and CDR2 SYDVKM. The DNA of the CDR3 is TGTGCCAGCAGCCCCCCAAGCGGCTCCTACGAGCAGTACTTC. This sequence encodes CASSPPSGSYEQYF. Full variable domain (rest looked up from reference TRBV28 and TRBJ2-7): DVKVTQSSRYLVKRTGEKVFLECVQDMDHENMFWYRQDPGLGLRLIYFSYDVKMKEKGDIPEGYSVSREKKERFSLILESASTNQTSMYLCASSPPSGSYEQYFGPGTRLTVT.

The sample holds a few counts of this clonotype. The rearrangement links TRBV7-2 to TRBJ2-7, with D perhaps TRBD2 (5 bases). Germline-derived CDR1 and CDR2 are SGHTA and FQGNSA. Trimming shortened V by 5 bases and J by 2 bases, and 13 bases separated the two germline ends. This CDR3 is built from 14 residues. The CDR3 region is CASSPPTRPYEQYF. Written as DNA, the CDR3 is TGTGCCAGCAGCCCCCCAACTAGACCCTACGAGCAGTACTTC. The full variable domain, completed using reference TRBV7-2 and TRBJ2-7, is GAGVSQSPSNKVTEKGKDVELRCDPISGHTALYWYRQSLGQGLEFLIYFQGNSAPDKSGLPSDRFSAERTGGSVSTLTIQRTQQEDSAVYLCASSPPTRPYEQYFGPGTRLTVT.